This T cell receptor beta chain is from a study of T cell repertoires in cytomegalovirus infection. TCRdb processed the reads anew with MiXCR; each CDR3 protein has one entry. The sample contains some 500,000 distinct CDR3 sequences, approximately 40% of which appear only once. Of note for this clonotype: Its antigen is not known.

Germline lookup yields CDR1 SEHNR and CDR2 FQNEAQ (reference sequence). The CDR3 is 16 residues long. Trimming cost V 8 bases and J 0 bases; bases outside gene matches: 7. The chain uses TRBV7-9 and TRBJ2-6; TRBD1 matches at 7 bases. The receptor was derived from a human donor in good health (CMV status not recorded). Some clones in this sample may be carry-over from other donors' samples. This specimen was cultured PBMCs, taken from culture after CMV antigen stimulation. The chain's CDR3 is CASQDRASSGANVLTF. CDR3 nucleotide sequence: TGTGCCAGCCAAGACAGGGCGAGCTCTGGGGCCAACGTCCTGACTTTC. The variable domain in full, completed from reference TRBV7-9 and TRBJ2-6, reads DTGVSQNPRHKITKRGQNVTFRCDPISEHNRLYWYRQTLGQGPEFLTYFQNEAQLEKSRLLSDRFSAERPKGSFSTLEIQRTEQGDSAMYLCASQDRASSGANVLTFGAGSRLTVL.